This T cell receptor (beta chain) is from a study of T cell repertoires in cytomegalovirus infection. TCRdb processed the reads anew with MiXCR; each CDR3 protein has one entry. The data contain roughly 120,000 distinct CDR3 sequences, around 31% of them singletons. Only a few counts were recorded for this clonotype. Its antigen remains unidentified. The CDR3 covers 14 residues. Germline V CDR1 and CDR2: SGHVS, FNYEAQ. Trimming removed 5 bases at V and 4 bases at J, with 14 bases between. The receptor was derived from a human donor in good health (CMV status not recorded). Some clones in this sample may be carry-over from other donors' samples. The chain uses TRBV7-6 and TRBJ2-5, with a tentative D call TRBD1 (6 bases). Sample: CD8+ T cells from cultured PBMCs, taken from culture after CMV antigen stimulation. In DNA, the CDR3 is TGTGCCAGCAGCGCGATCTGGGGGCCAGAGACCCAGTACTTC. It translates to CASSAIWGPETQYF.